The T cell receptor beta chain under discussion was sequenced for a study of T-cell reconstitution after alpha-beta-depleted transplantation in children. Study-wide findings and caveats: Expanded graft clones, several hundred of them, were reportedly the source of alpha-beta T cells about two months after transplant. Newly made T cells mostly supplied T-cell counts and diversity one year after transplant.

This clonotype was observed a few times. Its matching antigen is unknown. Unique molecular identifiers featured in how the TCRbeta library was prepared. MiXCR, run by TCRdb on the PCR reads, gives a single entry per CDR3 protein. In the table there are about 540,000 distinct CDR3 sequences, 25% to 30% of which are singletons. This CDR3 has 13 residues. V was cut by 7 bases and J by 4 bases, with 11 bases left in between. The receptor was isolated from a boy in the first two years of life with Wiskott-Aldrich syndrome, due to receive a stem cell transplant. The gene calls are TRBV12-3 or TRBV12-4 and TRBJ1-5; a possible D gene is TRBD1 (6 bases). Sequenced here: PBMCs, sampled before TCRalphabeta/CD19-depleted stem cell transplant. The CDR3 DNA follows: TGTGCCAGCACCAGGGGAGGGAATCAGCCCCAGCATTTT. It codes for CASTRGGNQPQHF.